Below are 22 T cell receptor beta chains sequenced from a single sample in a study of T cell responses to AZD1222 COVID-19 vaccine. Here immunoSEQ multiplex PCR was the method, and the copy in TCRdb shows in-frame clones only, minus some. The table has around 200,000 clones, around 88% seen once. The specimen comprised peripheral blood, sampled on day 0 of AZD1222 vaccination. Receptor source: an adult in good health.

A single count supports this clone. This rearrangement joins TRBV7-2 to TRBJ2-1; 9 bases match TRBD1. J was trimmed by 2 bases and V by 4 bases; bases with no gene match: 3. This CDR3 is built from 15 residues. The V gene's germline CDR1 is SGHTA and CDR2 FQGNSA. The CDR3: CASSSDRGTYNEQFF. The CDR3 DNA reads TGTGCCAGCAGCTCGGACAGGGGAACCTACAATGAGCAGTTCTTC. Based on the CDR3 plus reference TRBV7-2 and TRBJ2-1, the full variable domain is GAGVSQSPSNKVTEKGKDVELRCDPISGHTALYWYRQSLGQGLEFLIYFQGNSAPDKSGLPSDRFSAERTGGSVSTLTIQRTQQEDSAVYLCASSSDRGTYNEQFFGPGTRLTVL.

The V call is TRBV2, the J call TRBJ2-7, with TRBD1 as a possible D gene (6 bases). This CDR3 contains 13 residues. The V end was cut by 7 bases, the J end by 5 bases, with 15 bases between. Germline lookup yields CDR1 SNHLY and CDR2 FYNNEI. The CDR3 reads CASNSDSADEQYF. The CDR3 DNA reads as TGTGCCAGCAATTCGGACAGTGCCGACGAGCAGTACTTC.

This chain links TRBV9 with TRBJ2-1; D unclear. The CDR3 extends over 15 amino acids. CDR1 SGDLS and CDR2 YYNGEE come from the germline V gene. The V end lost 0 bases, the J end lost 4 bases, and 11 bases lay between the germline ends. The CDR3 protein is CASSVGSRLYNEQFF. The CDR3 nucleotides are TGTGCCAGCAGCGTAGGTTCCAGGCTTTACAATGAGCAGTTCTTC.

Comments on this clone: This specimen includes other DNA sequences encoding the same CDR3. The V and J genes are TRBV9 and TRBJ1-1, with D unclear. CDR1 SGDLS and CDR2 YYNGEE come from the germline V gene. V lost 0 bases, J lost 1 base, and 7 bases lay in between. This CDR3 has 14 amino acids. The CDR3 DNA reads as TGTGCCAGCAGCGTAGACTCAGGGAACACTGAAGCTTTCTTT. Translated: CASSVDSGNTEAFF. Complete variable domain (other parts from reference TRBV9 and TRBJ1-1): DSGVTQTPKHLITATGQRVTLRCSPRSGDLSVYWYQQSLDQGLQFLIQYYNGEERAKGNILERFSAQQFPDLHSELNLSSLELGDSALYFCASSVDSGNTEAFFGQGTRLTVV.

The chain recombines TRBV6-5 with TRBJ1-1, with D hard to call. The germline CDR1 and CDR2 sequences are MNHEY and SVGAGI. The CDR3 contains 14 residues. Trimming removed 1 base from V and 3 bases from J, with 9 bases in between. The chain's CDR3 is CASSYFRTDTEAFF. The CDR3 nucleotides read TGTGCCAGCAGTTACTTTAGGACGGACACTGAAGCTTTCTTT.

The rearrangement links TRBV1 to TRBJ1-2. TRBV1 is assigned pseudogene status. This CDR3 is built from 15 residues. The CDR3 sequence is CTSSLRPKSGYGYTF. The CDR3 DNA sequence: TGCACCAGCAGCCTTCGACCGAAAAGTGGCTATGGCTACACCTTC.

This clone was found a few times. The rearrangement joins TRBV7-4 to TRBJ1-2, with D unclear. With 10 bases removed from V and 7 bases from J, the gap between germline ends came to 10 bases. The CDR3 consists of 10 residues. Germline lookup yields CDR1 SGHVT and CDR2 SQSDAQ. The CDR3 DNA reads TGTGCCACCCGGTGTCGTGGCTACACCTTC. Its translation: CATRCRGYTF. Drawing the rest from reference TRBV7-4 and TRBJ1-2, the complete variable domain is GAGVSQSPRYKVAKRGRDVALRCDSISGHVTLYWYRQTLGQGSEVLTYSQSDAQRDKSGRPSGRFSAERPERSVSTLKIQRTEQGDSAVYLCATRCRGYTFGSGTRLTVV.

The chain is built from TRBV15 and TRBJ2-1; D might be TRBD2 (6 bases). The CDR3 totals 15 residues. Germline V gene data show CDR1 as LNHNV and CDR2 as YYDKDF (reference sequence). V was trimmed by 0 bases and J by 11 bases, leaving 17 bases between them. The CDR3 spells CATSRDKRRGGQQFF. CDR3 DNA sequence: TGTGCCACCAGCAGAGATAAAAGGAGGGGCGGGCAGCAGTTCTTC.

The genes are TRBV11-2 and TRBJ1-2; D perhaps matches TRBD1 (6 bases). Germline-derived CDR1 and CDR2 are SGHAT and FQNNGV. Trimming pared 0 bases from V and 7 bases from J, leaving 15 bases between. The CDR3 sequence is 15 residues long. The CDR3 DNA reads TGTGCCAGCAGCTTAGATCCGGGGGCGGTGAGTGGCTACACCTTC. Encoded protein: CASSLDPGAVSGYTF.

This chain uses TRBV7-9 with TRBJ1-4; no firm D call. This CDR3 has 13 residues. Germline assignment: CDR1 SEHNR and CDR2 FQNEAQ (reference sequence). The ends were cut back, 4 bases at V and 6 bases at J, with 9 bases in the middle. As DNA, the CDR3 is TGTGCCAGCAGCTCTCCGGTTTATGAAAAACTGTTTTTT. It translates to CASSSPVYEKLFF.

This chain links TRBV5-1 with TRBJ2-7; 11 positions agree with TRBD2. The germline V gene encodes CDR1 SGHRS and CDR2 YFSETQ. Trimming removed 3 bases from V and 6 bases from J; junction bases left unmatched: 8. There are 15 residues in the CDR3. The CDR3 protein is CASSYTSGSTGEQYF. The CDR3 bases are TGCGCCAGCAGCTATACTAGCGGGAGCACGGGCGAGCAGTACTTC.

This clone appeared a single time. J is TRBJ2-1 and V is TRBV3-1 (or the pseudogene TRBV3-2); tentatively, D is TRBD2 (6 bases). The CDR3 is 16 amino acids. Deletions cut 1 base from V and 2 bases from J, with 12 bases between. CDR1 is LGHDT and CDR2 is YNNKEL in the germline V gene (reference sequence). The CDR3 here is CASSQGSGNTYNEQFF. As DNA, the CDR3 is TGTGCCAGCAGCCAAGGTAGCGGCAATACCTACAATGAGCAGTTCTTC.

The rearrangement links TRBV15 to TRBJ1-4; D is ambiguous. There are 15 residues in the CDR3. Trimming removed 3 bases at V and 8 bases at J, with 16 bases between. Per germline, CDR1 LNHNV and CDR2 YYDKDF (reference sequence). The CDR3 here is CATSSVGPGSEKLFF. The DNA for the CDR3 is TGTGCCACCAGCAGTGTCGGGCCCGGATCGGAAAAACTGTTTTTT.

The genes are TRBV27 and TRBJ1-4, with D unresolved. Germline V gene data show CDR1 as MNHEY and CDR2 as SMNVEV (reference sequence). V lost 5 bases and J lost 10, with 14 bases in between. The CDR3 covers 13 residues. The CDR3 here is CASSLVGSSKLFF. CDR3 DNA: TGTGCCAGCAGTCTGGTGGGCAGCTCAAAACTGTTTTTT.

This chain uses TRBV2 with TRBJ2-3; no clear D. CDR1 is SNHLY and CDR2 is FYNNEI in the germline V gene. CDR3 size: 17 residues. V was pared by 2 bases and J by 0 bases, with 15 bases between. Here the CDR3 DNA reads TGTGCCAGCAGTGAACGGGTCACCGACCCTAGCACAGATACGCAGTATTTT. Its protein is CASSERVTDPSTDTQYF.

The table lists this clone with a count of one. CDR3 residues: CASSPAPGGAKNIQYF. The CDR3 DNA follows: TGTGCCAGCAGCCCGGCTCCAGGGGGAGCCAAAAACATTCAGTACTTC. The chain recombines TRBV3-1 (or the pseudogene TRBV3-2) with TRBJ2-4; 7 bases are a match to TRBD1. Trimming took 4 bases from V and 0 from J; bases not matched to a gene: 6. This CDR3 spans 16 amino acids. Germline assignment: CDR1 LGHDT and CDR2 YNNKEL (reference sequence).

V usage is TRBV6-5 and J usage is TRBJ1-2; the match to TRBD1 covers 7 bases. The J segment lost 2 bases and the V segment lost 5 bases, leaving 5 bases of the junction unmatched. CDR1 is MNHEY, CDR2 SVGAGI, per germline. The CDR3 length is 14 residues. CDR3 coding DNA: TGTGCCAGCAGTCTGGACAGGCGGAACTATGGCTACACCTTC. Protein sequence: CASSLDRRNYGYTF.

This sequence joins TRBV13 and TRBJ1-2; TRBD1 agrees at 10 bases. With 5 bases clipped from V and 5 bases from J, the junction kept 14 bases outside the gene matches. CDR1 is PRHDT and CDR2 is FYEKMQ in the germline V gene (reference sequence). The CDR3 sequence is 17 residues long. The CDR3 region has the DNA TGTGCCAGCAGCGACCGGGACAGGGGCCCCTCTACGTATGGCTACACCTTC. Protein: CASSDRDRGPSTYGYTF.

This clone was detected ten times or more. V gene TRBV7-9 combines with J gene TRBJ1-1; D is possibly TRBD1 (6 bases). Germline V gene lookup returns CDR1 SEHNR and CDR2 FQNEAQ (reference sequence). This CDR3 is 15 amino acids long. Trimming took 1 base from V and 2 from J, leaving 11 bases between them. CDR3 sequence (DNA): TGTGCCAGCAGCTTAGGGGGACACCTAAACACTGAAGCTTTCTTT. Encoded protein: CASSLGGHLNTEAFF.

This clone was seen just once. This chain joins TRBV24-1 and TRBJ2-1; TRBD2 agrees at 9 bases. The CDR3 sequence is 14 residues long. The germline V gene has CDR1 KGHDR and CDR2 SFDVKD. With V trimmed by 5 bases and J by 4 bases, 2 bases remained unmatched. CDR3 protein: CATSGLAGYNEQFF. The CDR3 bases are TGTGCCACCAGTGGCCTAGCGGGGTACAATGAGCAGTTCTTC.

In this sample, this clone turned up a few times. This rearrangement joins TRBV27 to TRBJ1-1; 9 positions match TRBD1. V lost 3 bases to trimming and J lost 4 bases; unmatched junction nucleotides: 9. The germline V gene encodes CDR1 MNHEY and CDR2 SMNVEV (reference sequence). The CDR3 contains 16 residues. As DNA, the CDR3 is TGTGCCAGCAGTTTGACCACCGGGACAGGGATCACTGAAGCTTTCTTT. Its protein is CASSLTTGTGITEAFF.

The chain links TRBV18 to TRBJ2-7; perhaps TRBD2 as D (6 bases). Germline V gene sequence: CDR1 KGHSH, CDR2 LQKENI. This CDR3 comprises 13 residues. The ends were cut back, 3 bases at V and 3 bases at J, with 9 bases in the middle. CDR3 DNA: TGTGCCAGCTCACCGGGGCGGGGCTACGAGCAGTACTTC. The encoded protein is CASSPGRGYEQYF.